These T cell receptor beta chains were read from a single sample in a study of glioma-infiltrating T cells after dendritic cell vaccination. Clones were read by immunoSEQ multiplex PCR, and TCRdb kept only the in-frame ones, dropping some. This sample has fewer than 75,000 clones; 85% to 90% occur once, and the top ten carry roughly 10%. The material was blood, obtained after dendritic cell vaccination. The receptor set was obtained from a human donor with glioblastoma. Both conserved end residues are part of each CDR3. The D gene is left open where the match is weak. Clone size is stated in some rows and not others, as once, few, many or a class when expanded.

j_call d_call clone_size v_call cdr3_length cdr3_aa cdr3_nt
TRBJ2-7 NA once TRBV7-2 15 CASSLVDSDYYEQYF TGTGCCAGCAGCTTAGTGGACAGTGACTACTACGAGCAGTACTTC
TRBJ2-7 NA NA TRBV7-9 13 CASSKDLAYEQYF TGTGCCAGCAGCAAGGACTTAGCCTACGAGCAGTACTTC
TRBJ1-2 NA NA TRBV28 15 CASSTGGITNYGYTF TGTGCCAGCAGCACTGGAGGCATAACTAACTATGGCTACACCTTC
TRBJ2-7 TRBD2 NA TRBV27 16 CASSSGLAGASYEQYF TGTGCCAGCAGTTCCGGACTAGCGGGGGCCTCCTACGAGCAGTACTTC
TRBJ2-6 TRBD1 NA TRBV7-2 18 CASSMGQGALSGANVLTF TGTGCCAGCAGCATGGGACAGGGGGCGCTTTCTGGGGCCAACGTCCTGACTTTC
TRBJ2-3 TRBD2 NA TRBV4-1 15 CASSQLGLVTDTQYF TGCGCCAGCAGCCAATTGGGACTAGTCACAGATACGCAGTATTTT
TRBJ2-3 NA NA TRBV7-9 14 CASRGGVSPDTQYF TGTGCCAGCCGAGGGGGTGTGAGCCCAGATACGCAGTATTTT
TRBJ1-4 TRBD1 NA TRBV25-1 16 CASSANSGGLIEKLFF TGTGCCAGCAGTGCAAACTCAGGGGGGCTAATTGAAAAACTGTTTTTT
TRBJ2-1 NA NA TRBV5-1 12 CASSLSFNEQFF TGCGCCAGCAGCTTGTCTTTCAATGAGCAGTTCTTC
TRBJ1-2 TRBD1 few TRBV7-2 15 CASSADRGWGNGYTF TGTGCCAGCAGCGCCGACAGGGGTTGGGGGAATGGCTACACCTTC
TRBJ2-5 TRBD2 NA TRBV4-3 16 CASSRGSLAGVETQYF TGCGCCAGCAGCCGGGGGAGTTTAGCGGGGGTGGAGACCCAGTACTTC
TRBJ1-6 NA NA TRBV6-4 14 CASSDSSLNSPLHF TGTGCCAGCAGTGACTCGAGCCTTAATTCACCCCTCCACTTT
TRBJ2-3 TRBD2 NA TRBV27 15 CASSLLAGGPGTQYF TGTGCCAGCAGTCTACTAGCGGGGGGGCCGGGTACGCAGTATTTT
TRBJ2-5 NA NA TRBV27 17 CASSLLWGEKYQETQYF TGTGCCAGCAGTTTACTTTGGGGGGAGAAGTACCAAGAGACCCAGTACTTC